These 3 T cell receptor beta chains share one sample of origin, sequenced in a study of blood T cells in healthy people across ages. The second PCR ran about 6 to 11 cycles with a sample-barcoded 5' primer and J-beta primers. TCRdb re-derived calls from the 5' RACE reads in MiXCR, one entry per CDR3 protein. The data contain approximately 900,000 distinct CDR3 sequences, about 44% of them seen just once; the ten biggest clones take up 13%. The sequenced sample consisted of blood. The receptors were gathered from a man in his thirties or forties in good health.

This clonotype appeared a few times. The chain couples TRBV6-4 to TRBJ2-5; 9 nucleotides agree with TRBD1. V trimming: 3 bases; J trimming: 4 bases; junction bases outside the gene matches: 6. This CDR3 is built from 15 residues. CDR1 and CDR2 (germline): MRHNA, SNTAGT. CDR3 sequence: CASSEKGTGSETQYF. In DNA form, the CDR3 reads TGTGCCAGCAGTGAGAAAGGGACAGGGTCAGAGACCCAGTACTTC.

The V and J genes are TRBV5-6 and TRBJ2-3, with 8 bases matching TRBD1. Germline-derived CDR1 and CDR2 are SGHDT and YYEEEE. J gave up 2 bases and V 3 bases, and 8 bases lay outside the gene matches. The CDR3 runs 16 residues. CDR3 protein: CASSSPGQVVTDTQYF. Here the CDR3 DNA reads TGTGCCAGCAGCTCTCCGGGACAGGTGGTCACAGATACGCAGTATTTT.

The chain couples TRBV12-3 or TRBV12-4 to TRBJ1-5, with 9 bases fitting TRBD1. This CDR3 contains 15 residues. The V and J ends lost 5 bases and 4 bases, in that order; junction bases with no gene match: 6. CDR3 nucleotide sequence: TGTGCCAGCAGTCCCCCCGGGACAGGGAATCAGCCCCAGCATTTT. It specifies CASSPPGTGNQPQHF.